This passage covers 27 T cell receptor beta chains from one sample sequenced in a study of shared clonotypes between healthy human individuals. Using immunoSEQ multiplex PCR, the repertoire was profiled, and TCRdb retains in-frame clones only, with some absent. This sample carries roughly 2.2 million clones, approximately 90% of them seen once, and the ten largest clones take 0.37%. Sequencing was carried out using naive CD4+ T cells from PBMCs. Subset of the sample: CD45RA+ positively selected. All receptors derive from a man aged 18 to 30 in good health. Some clones in this sample may be carry-over from other donors' samples.

J is TRBJ2-5 and V is TRBV18; 11 bases are a match to TRBD2. This CDR3 spans 14 amino acids. Trimming removed 4 bases from V and 5 bases from J; junction bases left unmatched: 3. Looked up from germline, CDR1 is KGHSH and CDR2 is LQKENI. CDR3 in amino acids: CASSLLAGAETQYF. DNA of the CDR3: TGTGCCAGCTCACTACTAGCGGGAGCTGAGACCCAGTACTTC.

This rearrangement joins TRBV28 to TRBJ2-1; tentatively, D is TRBD1 or TRBD2 (5 bases each). Trimming took off 3 bases at V and 7 bases at J, with 13 bases between the two ends. From germline, CDR1 is MDHEN and CDR2 SYDVKM. The CDR3 loop spans 14 amino acids. The CDR3 bases are TGTGCCAGCAGTTTTAGGGGAGAGGGGAATGAGCAGTTCTTC. This codes for CASSFRGEGNEQFF. The whole variable domain, remainder taken from reference TRBV28 and TRBJ2-1, is DVKVTQSSRYLVKRTGEKVFLECVQDMDHENMFWYRQDPGLGLRLIYFSYDVKMKEKGDIPEGYSVSREKKERFSLILESASTNQTSMYLCASSFRGEGNEQFFGPGTRLTVL.

The V call is TRBV28, the J call TRBJ1-1; D uncertain. The CDR3 has 12 amino acids. The V gene's germline CDR1 is MDHEN and CDR2 SYDVKM. Between the trimmed V and J ends, which lost 7 bases and 8 bases, there was a span of 14 bases. Here the CDR3 DNA reads TGTGCCAGCACCCCAAGCAGCAGGGAAGCTTTCTTT. Amino acid sequence: CASTPSSREAFF.

The chain is built from TRBV7-8 and TRBJ2-7, with D hard to call. CDR1 SGHVS and CDR2 FQNEAQ come from the germline V gene. This CDR3 has 15 amino acids. V lost 1 base and J lost 6, with 16 bases in between. In DNA form, the CDR3 reads TGTGCCAGCAGCTTAGTAGACCAGACCTCCCTCGAGCAGTACTTC. Protein: CASSLVDQTSLEQYF.

The chain recombines TRBV18 with TRBJ1-4; a possible D gene is TRBD1 (6 bases). This CDR3 is built from 14 residues. CDR1 is KGHSH, CDR2 LQKENI, per germline. V lost 3 bases, J lost 4 bases, and 9 bases lay in between. The CDR3 coding sequence is TGTGCCAGCTCACCCCTGGACAGTAATGAAAAACTGTTTTTT. This sequence encodes CASSPLDSNEKLFF.

This chain joins TRBV11-2 and TRBJ2-7; 10 bases agree with TRBD2. The CDR3 runs 18 residues. CDR1 and CDR2 (germline): SGHAT, FQNNGV. V shed 4 bases and J 4 bases; nucleotides not matched to a gene: 16. The CDR3 loop is CASSSTNLPGLARYEQYF. CDR3 bases: TGTGCCAGCAGCTCTACGAACTTACCGGGACTAGCGAGGTACGAGCAGTACTTC.

This clone is a singleton in its sample. J is TRBJ1-5 and V is TRBV27; TRBD1 matches at 7 bases. V was pared by 5 bases and J by 5 bases, with 12 bases of the junction left unmatched. CDR1 is MNHEY, CDR2 SMNVEV, per germline (reference sequence). This CDR3 has 16 residues. This chain's CDR3 is CASSPFPDTGDQPQHF. The DNA of the CDR3 is TGTGCCAGCAGTCCTTTCCCGGACACAGGGGATCAGCCCCAGCATTTT.

In the case of this clone: The identical CDR3 is also encoded by other nucleotide sequences in the sample. The V gene is TRBV7-2, the J gene TRBJ2-7, with D possibly matching TRBD1 (8 bases). Trimming shortened V by 5 bases and J by 4 bases, and 15 bases separated the two germline ends. CDR3 length: 14 residues. In germline, CDR1 is SGHTA, CDR2 FQGNSA. The CDR3 spells CASSIGQGGYEQYF. The CDR3, as DNA: TGTGCCAGCAGCATCGGACAGGGAGGGTACGAGCAGTACTTC.

CDR3 amino acids: CASRDSTGYTF. DNA for the CDR3: TGTGCCAGCAGAGACAGTACTGGCTACACCTTC. V gene TRBV6-6 combines with J gene TRBJ1-2, with a tentative D call TRBD1 (5 bases). Trimming removed 6 bases at V and 7 bases at J, with 9 bases between. There are 11 residues in the CDR3. CDR1 is MNHNY, CDR2 SVGAGI, per germline (reference sequence).

This chain joins TRBV4-2 and TRBJ2-3, with D possibly being TRBD2 (5 bases). The V and J ends lost 6 bases and 0 bases respectively, with 13 bases between them. The length of the CDR3 is 15 residues. From germline, CDR1 is LGHNA and CDR2 YNFKEQ. The CDR3 sequence: CASRGTSTSTDTQYF. The CDR3 nucleotides are TGTGCCAGCAGGGGAACTAGTACTAGCACAGATACGCAGTATTTT.

In DNA form, the CDR3 reads TGCGCCAGCCAGGGACTTAATGAGCAGTTCTTC. Encoded protein: CASQGLNEQFF. This chain uses TRBV5-1 with TRBJ2-1; a weak D match, TRBD2 (6 bases). Germline CDR1 reads SGHRS; CDR2 reads YFSETQ. The germline V and J ends were trimmed by 7 bases and 7 bases, with 9 bases remaining between them. This CDR3 is 11 amino acids long.

The chain has TRBV6-1 and TRBJ1-2; D is possibly TRBD1 (5 bases). Germline assignment: CDR1 MNHNS and CDR2 SASEGT. The V end was cut by 0 bases, the J end by 5 bases, with 16 bases between. The CDR3 loop spans 16 amino acids. CDR3 DNA: TGTGCCAGCAGTGAAGCTTTGTCCGGGGCAGGGTATGGCTACACCTTC. Translated: CASSEALSGAGYGYTF.

The chain couples TRBV7-2 to TRBJ2-1; D may match TRBD1 or TRBD2 (6 bases each). From germline, CDR1 is SGHTA and CDR2 FQGNSA. The CDR3 length is 11 residues. The V end lost 5 bases, the J end lost 12 bases, and 11 bases lay between the germline ends. CDR3 sequence reads: CASSKGGLQFF. CDR3 coding DNA: TGTGCCAGCAGCAAGGGGGGTTTGCAGTTCTTC.

This chain connects TRBV11-3 to TRBJ2-5; D unclear. Trimming took 1 base from V and 3 from J, leaving 6 bases between them. Per the germline V gene, CDR1 is SGHNT and CDR2 is YENEEA. This CDR3 has 13 residues. The CDR3 reads CASSLGPKETQYF. The CDR3 nucleotides are TGTGCCAGCAGCTTAGGACCCAAAGAGACCCAGTACTTC.

The chain uses TRBV14 and TRBJ2-1; 7 bases map to TRBD2. CDR3 length: 17 amino acids. J gave up 5 bases and V 5 bases, and 15 bases lay outside the gene matches. Germline CDR1 reads SGHDN; CDR2 reads FVKESK. In DNA, the CDR3 is TGTGCCAGCAGCTTCAATAAGGGGTCGGGAGGACACAATGAGCAGTTCTTC. As protein: CASSFNKGSGGHNEQFF.

This chain uses TRBV2 with TRBJ1-2, with D possibly matching TRBD1 (5 bases). Germline values: CDR1 SNHLY, CDR2 FYNNEI. The CDR3 has 11 residues. V lost 6 bases to trimming and J lost 8 bases, with 10 bases between them. The CDR3 DNA sequence: TGTGCCAGCAGGTCGTGGGGCGGCTACACCTTC. It encodes CASRSWGGYTF. Filled out from reference TRBV2 and TRBJ1-2, the complete variable domain reads EPEVTQTPSHQVTQMGQEVILRCVPISNHLYFYWYRQILGQKVEFLVSFYNNEISEKSEIFDDQFSVERPDGSNFTLKIRSTKLEDSAMYFCASRSWGGYTFGSGTRLTVV.

This sequence joins TRBV12-5 and TRBJ2-2; TRBD1 matches 8 bases. Germline-derived CDR1 and CDR2 are LGHNT and FRNRAP. V was pared by 1 base and J by 7 bases, with 2 bases of the junction left unmatched. The length of the CDR3 is 14 residues. CDR3 DNA: TGTGCTAGTGGTTTGGGGACAGGGTTCGGGGAGCTGTTTTTT. Its translation: CASGLGTGFGELFF.

J is TRBJ2-1 and V is TRBV7-2; 8 nucleotides line up with TRBD2. This CDR3 region has 16 residues. CDR1 is SGHTA and CDR2 is FQGNSA in the germline V gene. The J segment lost 0 bases and the V segment lost 4 bases, leaving 5 bases of the junction unmatched. CDR3 region: CASSYRAGDSYNEQFF. CDR3 nucleotides: TGTGCCAGCAGCTATAGAGCGGGAGACTCCTACAATGAGCAGTTCTTC.

The CDR3 coding sequence is TGTGCCAGCATTGGTGGGAGAGGCGCAGATACGCAGTATTTT. This gives the protein CASIGGRGADTQYF. This chain links TRBV7-9 with TRBJ2-3, with a possible D match to TRBD2 (5 bases). The V gene lost 7 bases and the J gene lost 4 bases, with 15 bases spanning the gap. This CDR3 region has 14 residues. Germline loops: CDR1 SEHNR, CDR2 FQNEAQ (reference sequence).

V gene TRBV4-1 combines with J gene TRBJ1-4; no clear D gene. This CDR3 comprises 15 residues. Germline V gene lookup returns CDR1 MGHRA and CDR2 YSYEKL. Between the trimmed V and J ends, which lost 4 bases and 0 bases, there was a span of 9 bases. The CDR3 nucleotides are TGCGCCAGCAGCCGTTGGGGTACAACTAATGAAAAACTGTTTTTT. It is translated as CASSRWGTTNEKLFF.

The CDR3 sequence: CASSLPLVNSPLHF. The CDR3 DNA reads TGTGCCAGCAGCCTACCTCTTGTCAATTCACCCCTCCACTTT. This chain uses TRBV7-9 with TRBJ1-6; D gene unclear. Trimming left V 5 bases short and J 7 bases short, with 12 bases between. The CDR3 extends over 14 amino acids. CDR1 is SEHNR, CDR2 FQNEAQ, per germline (reference sequence). The full variable domain, its missing parts supplied by reference TRBV7-9 and TRBJ1-6, is DTGVSQNPRHKITKRGQNVTFRCDPISEHNRLYWYRQTLGQGPEFLTYFQNEAQLEKSRLLSDRFSAERPKGSFSTLEIQRTEQGDSAMYLCASSLPLVNSPLHFGNGTRLTVT.

This chain joins TRBV6-1 and TRBJ2-3, with TRBD2 as a possible D gene (5 bases). Germline V gene lookup returns CDR1 MNHNS and CDR2 SASEGT. V lost 6 bases, J lost 4 bases, and 14 bases lay in between. This CDR3 spans 14 amino acids. The CDR3 bases are TGTGCCAGCAGCCCCCTCCGGGGAGCAGATACGCAGTATTTT. It translates to CASSPLRGADTQYF.

This clone has only a few counts. The chain employs TRBV19 and TRBJ1-1; D possibly corresponds to TRBD1 (6 bases). CDR3 length: 13 amino acids. Germline assignment: CDR1 LNHDA and CDR2 SQIVND (reference sequence). Trimming removed 9 bases at V and 5 bases at J, with 16 bases between. The CDR3 sequence: CASAGTTGTEAFF. CDR3 DNA sequence: TGTGCCAGCGCAGGGACAACAGGGACTGAAGCTTTCTTT.

The chain has TRBV5-4 and TRBJ2-5; weak D call: TRBD2 (6 bases). V lost 5 bases and J lost 4, with 15 bases in between. The CDR3 consists of 14 residues. CDR1 and CDR2 (germline): SGHNT, YYREEE (reference sequence). CDR3 amino acids: CASRPGGAGETQYF. The CDR3 region has the DNA TGTGCCAGCAGGCCCGGCGGGGCGGGAGAGACCCAGTACTTC.

The genes are TRBV7-9 and TRBJ2-3, with unresolved D. The CDR3 totals 13 residues. Trimming pared 1 base from V and 6 bases from J, leaving 8 bases between. Germline lookup yields CDR1 SEHNR and CDR2 FQNEAQ (reference sequence). DNA of the CDR3: TGTGCCAGCAGCTTAGGCCAGAGTGATACGCAGTATTTT. Protein: CASSLGQSDTQYF.

The genes are TRBV6-6 and TRBJ2-7; tentative D call: TRBD1 (6 bases). Trimming pared 2 bases from V and 5 bases from J, leaving 13 bases between. The length of the CDR3 is 14 residues. Germline V gene data show CDR1 as MNHNY and CDR2 as SVGAGI (reference sequence). For the CDR3, the DNA is TGTGCCAGCAGTTACGGGGGCGCGGAAAACGAGCAGTACTTC. Amino acids: CASSYGGAENEQYF.

The chain joins TRBV12-5 to TRBJ2-1; TRBD2 aligns across 10 bases. V lost 2 bases, J lost 7 bases, and 8 bases stayed unmatched. The germline CDR1 and CDR2 sequences are LGHNT and FRNRAP. The CDR3 runs 16 residues. CDR3 in DNA: TGTGCTAGTGGTTTGCGTGTAGGGACTAGCGCGAATGAGCAGTTCTTC. Its protein product is CASGLRVGTSANEQFF.